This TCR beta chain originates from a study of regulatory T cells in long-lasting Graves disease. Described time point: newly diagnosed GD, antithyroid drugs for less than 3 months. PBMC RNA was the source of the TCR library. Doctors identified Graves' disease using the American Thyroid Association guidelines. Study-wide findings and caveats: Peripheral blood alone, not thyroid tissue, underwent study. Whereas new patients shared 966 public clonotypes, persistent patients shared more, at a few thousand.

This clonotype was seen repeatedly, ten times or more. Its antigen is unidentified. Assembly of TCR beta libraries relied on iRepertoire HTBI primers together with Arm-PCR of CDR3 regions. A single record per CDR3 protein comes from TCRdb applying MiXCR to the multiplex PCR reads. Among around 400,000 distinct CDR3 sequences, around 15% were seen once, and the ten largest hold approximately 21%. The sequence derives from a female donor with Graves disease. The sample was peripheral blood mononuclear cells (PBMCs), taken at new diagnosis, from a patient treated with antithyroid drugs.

The CDR3 DNA reads TGTGCCAGCAGCTTAGAGTCATGGGGGGAAGGAAAGACCCAGTACTTC. As protein: CASSLESWGEGKTQYF. J is TRBJ2-5 and V is TRBV7-9, with a tentative D call TRBD2 (6 bases). Trimming shortened V by 1 base and J by 6 bases, and 18 bases separated the two germline ends. Germline V CDR1 and CDR2: SEHNR, FQNEAQ (reference sequence). This CDR3 has 16 amino acids.